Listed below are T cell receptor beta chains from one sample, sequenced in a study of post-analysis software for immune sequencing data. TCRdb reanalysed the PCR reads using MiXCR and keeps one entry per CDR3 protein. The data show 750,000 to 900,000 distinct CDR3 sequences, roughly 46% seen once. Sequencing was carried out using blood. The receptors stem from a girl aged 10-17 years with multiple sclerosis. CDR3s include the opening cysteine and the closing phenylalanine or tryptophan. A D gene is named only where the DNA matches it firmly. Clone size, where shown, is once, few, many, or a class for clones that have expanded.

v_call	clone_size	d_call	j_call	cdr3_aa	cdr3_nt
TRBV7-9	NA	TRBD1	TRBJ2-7	CASSSPSVRTGVTYEQYF	TGCGCCAGCAGCTCCCCCTCTGTGAGGACAGGGGTAACCTACGAGCAGTACTTC
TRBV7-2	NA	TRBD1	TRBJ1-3	CASSLNPTGVPGNTIYF	TGTGCCAGCAGCTTAAATCCCACAGGGGTCCCTGGAAACACCATATATTTT
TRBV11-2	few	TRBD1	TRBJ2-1	CASSSIGTGGSYEQFF	TGTGCCAGCAGCTCAATCGGGACAGGAGGTTCCTACGAGCAGTTCTTC
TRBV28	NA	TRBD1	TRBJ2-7	CASTARTGIVYEQYF	TGTGCCAGCACTGCCAGGACAGGGATCGTCTACGAGCAGTACTTC
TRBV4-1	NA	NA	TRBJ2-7	CASSQGLLRTSSYNEQYF	TGCGCCAGCAGCCAAGGTCTACTTAGGACGAGCTCCTACAATGAGCAGTACTTC
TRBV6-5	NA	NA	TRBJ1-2	CASSYGDRWYGYTF	TGTGCCAGCAGTTACGGCGACAGGTGGTATGGCTACACCTTC
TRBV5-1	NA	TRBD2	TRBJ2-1	CASSFGPSGGFKYNEQFF	TGCGCCAGCAGCTTTGGTCCTAGCGGAGGCTTCAAGTACAATGAGCAGTTCTTC
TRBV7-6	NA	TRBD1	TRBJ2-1	CASSLVDRGHWFF	TGTGCCAGCAGCTTAGTTGACAGGGGACATTGGTTCTTC
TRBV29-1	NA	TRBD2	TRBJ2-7	CSVNSPGLGLNEQYF	TGCAGCGTAAACTCCCCGGGACTAGGGCTAAACGAGCAGTACTTC
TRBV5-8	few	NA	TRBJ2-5	CASSLVWETLQETQYF	TGTGCCAGCAGCTTGGTGTGGGAAACTCTCCAAGAGACCCAGTACTTC
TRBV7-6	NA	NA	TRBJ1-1	CASSLRGEENTEAFF	TGTGCCAGCAGCTTACGGGGGGAGGAGAACACTGAAGCTTTCTTT
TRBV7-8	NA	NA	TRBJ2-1	CASSLEALDNEQFF	TGTGCCAGCAGCTTAGAGGCTCTAGACAATGAGCAGTTCTTC
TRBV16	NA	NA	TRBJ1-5	CASSPMAGRNQPQHF	TGTGCCAGCAGCCCCATGGCGGGGCGAAATCAGCCCCAGCATTTT
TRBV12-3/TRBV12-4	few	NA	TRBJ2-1	CASTKHSKINEQFF	TGTGCCAGCACTAAACATTCGAAAATTAATGAGCAGTTCTTC
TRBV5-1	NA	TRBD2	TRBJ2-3	CASRGTSGTSSTDTQYF	TGCGCCAGCAGAGGAACTAGCGGGACCAGTAGCACAGATACGCAGTATTTT
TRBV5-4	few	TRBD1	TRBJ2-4	CASSDAPGQGAWDKNIQYF	TGTGCCAGCAGCGACGCCCCTGGACAGGGGGCATGGGACAAAAACATTCAGTACTTC
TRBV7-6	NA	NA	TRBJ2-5	CASSLVRTTQETQYF	TGTGCCAGCAGCTTAGTTCGGACTACCCAAGAGACCCAGTACTTC
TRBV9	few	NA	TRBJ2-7	CASSVADHEYEQYF	TGTGCCAGCAGCGTAGCTGACCATGAGTACGAGCAGTACTTC
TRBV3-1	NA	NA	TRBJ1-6	CASSQATALNSPLHF	TGTGCCAGCAGCCAAGCAACGGCTTTGAATTCACCCCTCCACTTT
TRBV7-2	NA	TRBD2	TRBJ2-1	CASSHGASGRALVSYNEQFF	TGTGCCAGCAGCCATGGGGCTAGCGGGAGAGCGCTCGTCTCCTACAATGAGCAGTTCTTC
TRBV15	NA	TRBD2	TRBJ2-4	CATSARTSGVAKNIQYF	TGTGCCACCAGCGCCCGAACTAGCGGAGTAGCCAAAAACATTCAGTACTTC
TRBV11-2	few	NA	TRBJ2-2	CASSLYLNTGELFF	TGTGCCAGCAGCTTGTACTTGAACACCGGGGAGCTGTTTTTT
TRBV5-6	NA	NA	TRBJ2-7	CASSYPYGLGPSSYNEQYF	TGTGCCAGCAGCTATCCCTACGGGTTAGGGCCTAGCTCCTACAATGAGCAGTACTTC
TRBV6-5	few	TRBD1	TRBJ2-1	CASSRTGGPYNEQFF	TGTGCCAGCAGTCGGACAGGGGGCCCCTACAATGAGCAGTTCTTC
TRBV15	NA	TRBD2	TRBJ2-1	CATSRASGLADEQFF	TGTGCCACCAGCAGGGCTAGCGGGCTAGCGGATGAGCAGTTCTTC
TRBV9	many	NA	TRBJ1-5	CASSPRDTGNQPQHF	TGTGCCAGCAGCCCACGGGACACCGGCAATCAGCCCCAGCATTTT
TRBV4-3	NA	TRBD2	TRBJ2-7	CASSQALAVNDEQYF	TGCGCCAGCAGCCAAGCGCTAGCGGTCAACGACGAGCAGTACTTC
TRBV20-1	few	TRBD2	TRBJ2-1	CSARDLAGSYNEQFF	TGCAGTGCTAGAGATTTAGCGGGCTCCTACAATGAGCAGTTCTTC
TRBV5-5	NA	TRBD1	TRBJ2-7	CASSRPGTGVLTYEQYF	TGTGCCAGCAGCCGTCCCGGGACAGGGGTCCTAACCTACGAGCAGTACTTC
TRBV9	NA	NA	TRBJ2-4	CASSGGWGQAKNIQYF	TGTGCCAGCAGCGGAGGCTGGGGGCAGGCCAAAAACATTCAGTACTTC
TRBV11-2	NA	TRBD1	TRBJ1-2	CASNLGTGNYGYTF	TGTGCCAGCAACTTAGGGACAGGGAACTATGGCTACACCTTC
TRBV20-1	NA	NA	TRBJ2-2	CSARQVNTGELFF	TGCAGTGCTAGGCAGGTGAACACCGGGGAGCTGTTTTTT
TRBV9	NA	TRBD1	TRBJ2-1	CASSVVGTGGSYNEQFF	TGTGCCAGCAGCGTAGTGGGGACAGGGGGCTCCTACAATGAGCAGTTCTTC
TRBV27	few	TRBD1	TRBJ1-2	CASSPLTGDKDGYTF	TGTGCCAGCAGTCCTTTGACAGGGGATAAGGATGGCTACACCTTC
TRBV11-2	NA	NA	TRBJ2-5	CASSRQRQETQYF	TGTGCCAGCAGTCGACAGCGGCAAGAGACCCAGTACTTC
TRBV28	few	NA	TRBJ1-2	CASSLWGTPNYGYTF	TGTGCCAGCAGTTTATGGGGGACTCCTAACTATGGCTACACCTTC
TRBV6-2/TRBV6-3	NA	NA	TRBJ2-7	CASSLTSTAGRSYEQYF	TGTGCCAGCAGTTTGACAAGTACAGCGGGTCGATCCTACGAGCAGTACTTC
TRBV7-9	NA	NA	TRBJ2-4	CASSLALRQGIDIQYF	TGTGCCAGCAGCTTAGCGCTGCGCCAGGGAATTGACATTCAGTACTTC
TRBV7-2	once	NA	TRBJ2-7	CASSLLGGRDEQYF	TGTGCCAGCAGCTTATTAGGGGGTAGGGACGAGCAGTACTTC
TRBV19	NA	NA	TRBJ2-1	CASSILAISYNEQFF	TGTGCCAGTAGTATTTTAGCGATTTCCTACAATGAGCAGTTCTTC
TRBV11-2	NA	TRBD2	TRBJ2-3	CASSVLAGASTDTQYF	TGTGCCAGCAGCGTACTAGCGGGCGCTAGCACAGATACGCAGTATTTT
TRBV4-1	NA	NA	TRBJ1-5	CASSQVRSYSQPQHF	TGCGCCAGCAGCCAAGTCCGGTCGTATAGTCAGCCCCAGCATTTT
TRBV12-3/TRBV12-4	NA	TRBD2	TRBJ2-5	CASSELAGGPKTQYF	TGTGCCAGCAGTGAACTAGCGGGAGGGCCAAAGACCCAGTACTTC
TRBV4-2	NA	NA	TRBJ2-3	CASRGTGGEGDTQYF	TGTGCCAGCAGAGGGACGGGCGGAGAGGGAGATACGCAGTATTTT
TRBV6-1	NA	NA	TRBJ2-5	CASSEVWRSQETQYF	TGTGCCAGCAGTGAAGTGTGGCGGAGCCAAGAGACCCAGTACTTC
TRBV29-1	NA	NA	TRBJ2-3	CSVEAGADTQYF	TGCAGCGTTGAAGCGGGAGCAGATACGCAGTATTTT
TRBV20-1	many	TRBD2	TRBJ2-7	CSASGPPRGLGENEQYF	TGCAGTGCTAGTGGACCCCCCAGAGGACTAGGTGAAAACGAGCAGTACTTC
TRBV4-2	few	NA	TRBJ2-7	CASSQRGGLDGYEQYF	TGTGCCAGCAGCCAACGAGGTGGGCTAGATGGTTACGAGCAGTACTTC
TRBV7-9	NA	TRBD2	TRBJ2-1	CASSYYRLAENEQFF	TGTGCCAGCAGCTACTACCGACTAGCGGAAAATGAGCAGTTCTTC
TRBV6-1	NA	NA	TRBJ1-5	CAGRGSISNQPQHF	TGTGCCGGCAGGGGAAGCATTAGCAATCAGCCCCAGCATTTT
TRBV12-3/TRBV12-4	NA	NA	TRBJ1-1	CASSTVEGTEAFF	TGTGCCAGCTCAACTGTGGAGGGGACTGAAGCTTTCTTT
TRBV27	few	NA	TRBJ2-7	CASSSGRYYEQYF	TGTGCCAGCAGTTCCGGACGCTACTACGAGCAGTACTTC